This note documents a single TCR beta chain sequence. The CDR3 covers 17 residues. Germline V CDR1 and CDR2: SGHRS, YFSETQ. V shed 0 bases, J shed 5 bases, and the junction held 7 bases outside the gene matches. This entry belongs to a study of shared clonotypes between healthy human individuals. This was a deep-level run. Profiled with immunoSEQ multiplex PCR; TCRdb holds only in-frame clones, not every one. Here the sample spans over a million clones, around 74% being singletons. This TCR was recovered from a man between 18 and 29 years old in good health. The chain links TRBV5-1 to TRBJ1-6; 8 bases are a match to TRBD1. Sequenced sample: memory CD4+ T cells sorted from blood. Subset in this sample: CD45RA-negative fraction. The CDR3 DNA follows: TGCGCCAGCAGCTTGGCCCCGCAGGGGGCTAATAATTCACCCCTCCACTTT. This translates into CASSLAPQGANNSPLHF.